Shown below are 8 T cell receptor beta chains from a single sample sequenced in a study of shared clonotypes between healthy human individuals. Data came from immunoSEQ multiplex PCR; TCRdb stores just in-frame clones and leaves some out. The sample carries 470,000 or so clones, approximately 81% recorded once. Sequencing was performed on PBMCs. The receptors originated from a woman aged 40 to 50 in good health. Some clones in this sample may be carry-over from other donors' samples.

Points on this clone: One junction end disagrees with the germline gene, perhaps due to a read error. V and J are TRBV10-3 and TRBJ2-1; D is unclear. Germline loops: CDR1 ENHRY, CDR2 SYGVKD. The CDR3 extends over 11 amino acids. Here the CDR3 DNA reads TGTGCCATCAGGGAGTGGAATGAGCAGTTCTTC. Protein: CAIREWNEQFF.

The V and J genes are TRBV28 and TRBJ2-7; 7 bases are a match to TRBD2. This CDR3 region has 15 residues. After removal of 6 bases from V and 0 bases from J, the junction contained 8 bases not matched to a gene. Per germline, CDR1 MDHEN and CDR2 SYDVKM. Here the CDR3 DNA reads TGTGCCAGCAGCCCAACTAGCGTGAGCTCCTACGAGCAGTACTTC. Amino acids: CASSPTSVSSYEQYF.

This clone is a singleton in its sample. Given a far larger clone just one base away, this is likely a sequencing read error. CDR3 in amino acids: CASSAQGGHERLFF. The DNA of the CDR3 is TGTGCCAGCAGCGCCCAGGGAGGACATGAAAGACTGTTTTTT. The chain is built from TRBV11-2 and TRBJ1-4, with a possible D match to TRBD1 (5 bases). This CDR3 contains 14 residues. Germline CDR1 reads SGHAT; CDR2 reads FQNNGV.

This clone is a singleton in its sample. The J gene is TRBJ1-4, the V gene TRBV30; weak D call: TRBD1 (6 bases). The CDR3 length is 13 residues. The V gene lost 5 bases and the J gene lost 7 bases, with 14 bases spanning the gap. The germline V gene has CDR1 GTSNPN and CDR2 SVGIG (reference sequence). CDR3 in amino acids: CAWGGQLGEKLFF. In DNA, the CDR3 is TGTGCCTGGGGTGGACAGTTGGGTGAAAAACTGTTTTTT. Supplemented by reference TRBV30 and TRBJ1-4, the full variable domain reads SQTIHQWPATLVQPVGSPLSLECTVEGTSNPNLYWYRQAAGRGLQLLFYSVGIGQISSEVPQNLSASRPQDRQFILSSKKLLLSDSGFYLCAWGGQLGEKLFFGSGTQLSVL.

The CDR3, as DNA: TGCGCCAGCAGCCCACAGGGTCATACCGGGGAGCTGTTTTTT. Amino acid sequence: CASSPQGHTGELFF. The rearrangement joins TRBV5-1 to TRBJ2-2; D may be TRBD1 (6 bases). The germline gives CDR1 SGHRS, CDR2 YFSETQ. With 4 bases removed from V and 5 bases from J, the gap between germline ends came to 12 bases. The CDR3 loop spans 14 amino acids.

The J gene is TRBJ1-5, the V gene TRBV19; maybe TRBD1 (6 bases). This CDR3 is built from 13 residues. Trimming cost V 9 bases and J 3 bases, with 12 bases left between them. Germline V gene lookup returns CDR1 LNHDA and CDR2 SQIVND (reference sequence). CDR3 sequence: CASATGFNQPQHF. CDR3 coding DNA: TGTGCCAGCGCAACAGGGTTCAATCAGCCCCAGCATTTT. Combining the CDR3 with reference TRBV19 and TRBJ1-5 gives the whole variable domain DGGITQSPKYLFRKEGQNVTLSCEQNLNHDAMYWYRQDPGQGLRLIYYSQIVNDFQKGDIAEGYSVSREKKESFPLTVTSAQKNPTAFYLCASATGFNQPQHFGDGTRLSIL.

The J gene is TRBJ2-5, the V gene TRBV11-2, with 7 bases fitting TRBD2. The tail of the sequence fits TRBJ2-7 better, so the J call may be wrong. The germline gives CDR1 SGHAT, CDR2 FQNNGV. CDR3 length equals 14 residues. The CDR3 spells CASSLGGSLYEQYF. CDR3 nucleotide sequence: TGTGCCAGCAGCTTGGGCGGGAGCCTCTACGAGCAGTACTTC.

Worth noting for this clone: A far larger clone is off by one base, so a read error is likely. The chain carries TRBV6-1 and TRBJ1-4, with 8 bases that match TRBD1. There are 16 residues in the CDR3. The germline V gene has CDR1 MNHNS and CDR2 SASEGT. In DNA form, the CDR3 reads TGTGCCGGCAGTGAGGGAAAGGGGACAGGTGGTGAAAAACTGTTTTTT. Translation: CAGSEGKGTGGEKLFF.